The following is a TCR beta chain sequence with its context. Its matching antigen is unknown. This is likely a read error, given that the CDR3 carries no conserved phenylalanine or tryptophan at its end. The DNA is omitted, as the CDR3 cannot be located on it reliably, and the CDR3 follows TCRdb's listing. The data were taken from a study of shared clonotypes between healthy human individuals. Study findings and constraints: Non-shared clonotypes were found to have lower generation probabilities than the clonotypes that were shared by all four of the sorted-subset donors.

Both ends counted, the CDR3 spans 10 residues. Some clones are missing from TCRdb's copy, which holds only in-frame ones; the method was immunoSEQ multiplex PCR. The sample lists around 2,100,000 clones, roughly 94% occurring once. Cells designated naive CD8 were CD45RO-negative and were positively selected for CCR7, with terminally differentiated effector memory CD45RA+ cells excluded. The TCR originated in a man aged 18 to 29 in good health. This chain links TRBV21-1 with TRBJ1-5. TRBV21-1 is described as a pseudogene. Sample: naive CD8+ T cells sorted from blood. CDR3 amino acids: CASSAPASWG.